Included here is one TCR beta chain sequence, with context. In the original processing: Amplification of reference gene primers was used by the study to estimate nucleated cell counts. This table comes from immunoSEQ multiplex PCR, and its TCRdb copy is limited to in-frame clones, with some not included. D and trimming come from the DNA, and the V and J calls and clone size come from that table. Among some 200,000 clones, approximately 92% were seen once, and the ten largest hold about 0.54%. The junction had 9 bases not matched to a gene; V was cut back by 4 bases and J by 8 bases. Germline-derived CDR1 and CDR2 are SGHDT and YYEEEE. The CDR3 extends over 15 amino acids. The entry originates in a study of blood T cell repertoires in COVID-19. Study-wide background: Italy, Spain and the United States were the sources of the convalescent and acute COVID-19 samples. The cDNA or gDNA used as material had been derived from T cells, B-cell-depleted T cells, or PBMCs.

The sequencing input was peripheral blood. V is TRBV5-6 and J is TRBJ1-6, with 7 bases lining up with TRBD1. This TCR came from a man aged 50 or older with acute or convalescent COVID-19. CDR3 sequence (DNA): TGTGCCAGCAGCCTAAAGACAGGGAGGTATTCACCCCTCCACTTT. It translates to CASSLKTGRYSPLHF.